This TCR beta chain derives from a study of cytomegalovirus exposure and HLA in healthy donors. The study's findings and limits: Researchers counted around 180 TCR beta chains as cytomegalovirus-associated.

The PCR used 60 Vbeta and 13 Jbeta primers. Clones were read by immunoSEQ multiplex PCR, and TCRdb kept only the in-frame ones, dropping some. The data contain some 190,000 clones, more than 75% of them seen just once; the ten biggest clones take up around an eighth. This clone appeared once. The antigen remains undetermined. Per germline, CDR1 SGHTA and CDR2 FQGNSA. J gave up 7 bases and V 1 base, and 3 bases lay outside the gene matches. The CDR3 covers 15 residues. Sequencing input: PBMCs. The sequence was collected from a woman younger than 45 in good health and CMV-seropositive. This chain links TRBV7-2 with TRBJ2-1; 11 nucleotides line up with TRBD2. CDR3 in amino acids: CASSLVAGGENEQFF. CDR3 nucleotide sequence: TGTGCCAGCAGCTTAGTAGCGGGAGGGGAAAATGAGCAGTTCTTC.